Given below is one T cell receptor beta chain in context. The data were obtained in a study of blood T cell repertoires in COVID-19. Background on the study: In each case, the material was cDNA or gDNA derived from T cells, B-cell-depleted T cells, or PBMCs.

Measured with immunoSEQ multiplex PCR; TCRdb has only the in-frame clones, and not every one. This sample has 150,000 to 200,000 clones, with around four fifths found just once. This CDR3 comprises 17 residues. The sequencing sample was made of peripheral blood. The chain joins TRBV7-5 to TRBJ1-1; the table's D call TRBD1 went unverified against the DNA. TRBV7-5 is recorded as a pseudogene. This sequence originates from a woman older than 75 with acute or convalescent COVID-19. The CDR3 DNA reads TGTGCCAGAAGCCCGACCCCGGGACAGGGGTTGGGCACTGAAGCTTTCTTT. Amino acids: CARSPTPGQGLGTEAFF.